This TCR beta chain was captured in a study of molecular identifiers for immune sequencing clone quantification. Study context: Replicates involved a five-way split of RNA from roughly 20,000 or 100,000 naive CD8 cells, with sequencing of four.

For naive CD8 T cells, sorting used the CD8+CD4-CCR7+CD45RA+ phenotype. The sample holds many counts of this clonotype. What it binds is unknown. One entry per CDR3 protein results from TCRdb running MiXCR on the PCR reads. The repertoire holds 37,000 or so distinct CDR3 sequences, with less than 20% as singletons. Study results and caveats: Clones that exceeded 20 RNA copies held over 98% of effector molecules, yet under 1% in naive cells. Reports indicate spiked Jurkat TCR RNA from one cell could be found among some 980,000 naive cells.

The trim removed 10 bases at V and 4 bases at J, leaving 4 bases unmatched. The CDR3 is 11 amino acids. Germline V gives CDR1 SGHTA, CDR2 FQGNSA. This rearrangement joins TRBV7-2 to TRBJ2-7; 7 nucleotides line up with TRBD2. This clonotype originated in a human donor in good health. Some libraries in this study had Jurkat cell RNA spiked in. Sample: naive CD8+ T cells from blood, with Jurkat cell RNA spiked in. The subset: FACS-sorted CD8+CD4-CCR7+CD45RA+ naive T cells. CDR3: CAIQRGYEQYF. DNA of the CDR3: TGTGCCATCCAGCGGGGTTACGAGCAGTACTTC.